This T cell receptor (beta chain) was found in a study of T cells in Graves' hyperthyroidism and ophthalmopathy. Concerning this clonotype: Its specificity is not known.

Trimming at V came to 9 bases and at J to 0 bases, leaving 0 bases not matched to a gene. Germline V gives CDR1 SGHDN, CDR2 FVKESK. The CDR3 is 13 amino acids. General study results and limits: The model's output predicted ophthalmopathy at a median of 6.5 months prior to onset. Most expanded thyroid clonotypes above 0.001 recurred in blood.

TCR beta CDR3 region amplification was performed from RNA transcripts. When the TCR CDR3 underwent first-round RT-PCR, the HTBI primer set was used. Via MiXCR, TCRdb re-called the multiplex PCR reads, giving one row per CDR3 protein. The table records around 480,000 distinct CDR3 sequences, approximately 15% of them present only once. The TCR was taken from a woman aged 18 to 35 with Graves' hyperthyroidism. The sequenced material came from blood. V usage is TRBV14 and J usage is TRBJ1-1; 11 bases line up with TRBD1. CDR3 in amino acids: CARDRGLNTEAFF. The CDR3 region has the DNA TGTGCCAGGGACAGGGGGCTGAACACTGAAGCTTTCTTT.